Listed below are T cell receptor beta chains from one sample, sequenced in a study of shared clonotypes between healthy human individuals. Measured with immunoSEQ multiplex PCR; TCRdb has only the in-frame clones, and not every one. In the table there are about 600,000 clones, roughly 98% of which are singletons. The specimen sequenced was naive CD8+ T cells sorted from blood. The receptor source for this set is a man aged 25-40 years in good health. CDR3s include the opening cysteine and the closing phenylalanine or tryptophan. D genes are given only for firm matches. Part of the rows lack a size; the others show once, few, many or a class for expanded clones.

>NA|NA|TRBV6-1|TRBJ1-5
TGTGCCAGCAGTGTTAGGACAGCACATCAGCCCCAGCATTTT
CASSVRTAHQPQHF
>NA|NA|TRBV27|TRBJ1-5
TGTGCCACCGGCCGTGGCATGAGATGGCCCCAGCATTTT
CATGRGMRWPQHF
>NA|few|TRBV4-3|TRBJ1-2
TGCGCCAGCAGCCAGGACTGGACTGATGGCTACACCTTC
CASSQDWTDGYTF
>NA|NA|TRBV9|TRBJ2-7
TGTGCCAGCAGCCTTACCGGGACGAAACCCTACGAGCAGTACTTC
CASSLTGTKPYEQYF
>NA|NA|TRBV10-2|TRBJ1-5
TGCGCCAGCCCCAGGGTATTTTTTCAGCCCCAGCATTTT
CASPRVFFQPQHF
>NA|NA|TRBV6-1|TRBJ2-5
TGTGCCAGCAGTGAAGCGGACGGAACGTACCAAGAGACCCAGTACTTC
CASSEADGTYQETQYF
>TRBD2|NA|TRBV7-9|TRBJ2-1
TGTGCCAGCAGATCAATGGCGGGGGATGAGCAGTTCTTC
CASRSMAGDEQFF
>TRBD1|once|TRBV25-1|TRBJ2-4
TGTGCCAGTTCTCCCGGGACAGTTCTAGCCAAAAACATTCAGTACTTC
CASSPGTVLAKNIQYF
>TRBD1|NA|TRBV7-9|TRBJ2-5
TGTGCCAGCGCGCCTGCGGACAGGGGACGGGAGACCCAGTACTTC
CASAPADRGRETQYF
>TRBD1|NA|TRBV19|TRBJ2-7
TGTGCCAGTAGTATTTTATACCGGGACAGGGAAACGAGAGAGCAGTACTTC
CASSILYRDRETREQYF
>TRBD1|NA|TRBV19|TRBJ1-2
TGTGCCAGTAGACTCGACAGGGACGGGCATGGCTACACCTTC
CASRLDRDGHGYTF
>TRBD1|NA|TRBV27|TRBJ2-6
TGTGCCAGCACGAAGGGGGCGTTAACTGGGGCCAACGTCCTGACTTTC
CASTKGALTGANVLTF
>NA|NA|TRBV5-1|TRBJ2-3
TGCGCCAGCAGCCCCTCTGATGGGCTTCGCACAGATACGCAGTATTTT
CASSPSDGLRTDTQYF
>NA|NA|TRBV9|TRBJ2-7
TGTGCCAGCCTACCCTACGAGCAGTACTTC
CASLPYEQYF
>NA|NA|TRBV15|TRBJ1-1
TGTGCCACCAGCAGCGGTACTGAAGCTTTCTTT
CATSSGTEAFF
>TRBD1|NA|TRBV6-5|TRBJ2-7
TGTGCCAGCAGTTACAACCCGGACAGGGGATTGGACGAGCAGTACTTC
CASSYNPDRGLDEQYF
>NA|NA|TRBV11-2|TRBJ2-1
TGTGCCAGCAGCTTAACGGGATACAATGAGCAGTTCTTC
CASSLTGYNEQFF
>NA|few|TRBV7-8|TRBJ2-7
TGTGCCAGCAGCCCTGGGACTCCCGAGTACGAGCAGTACTTC
CASSPGTPEYEQYF
>TRBD2|NA|TRBV9|TRBJ2-1
TGTGCCAGCAGCCCTATATGGGCGGGAGGCAGCTCCTACAATGAGCAGTTCTTC
CASSPIWAGGSSYNEQFF
>NA|NA|TRBV9|TRBJ2-7
TGTGCCAGCAGCGTAGGTGGTGGTCGACTACCAGCCGTCTACGAGCAGTACTTC
CASSVGGGRLPAVYEQYF
>TRBD1|NA|TRBV7-8|TRBJ1-4
TGTGCCAGCAGCTTCCCGGGACAGCCAGAAAAACTGTTTTTT
CASSFPGQPEKLFF
>NA|NA|TRBV19|TRBJ2-1
TGTGCCACCGCGAGTAGCTCCTACAATGAGCAGTTCTTC
CATASSSYNEQFF
>NA|NA|TRBV7-2|TRBJ2-3
TGTGCCAGCAGCTTAGGAAATGGAGAAAAGGTTGGACTTCCCCGGGATTTT
CASSLGNGEKVGLPRDF
>NA|NA|TRBV29-1|TRBJ2-2
TGCAGCGCCGAGATGGGGTGGAACACCGGGGAGCTGTTTTTT
CSAEMGWNTGELFF
>NA|NA|TRBV9|TRBJ1-3
TGTGCCAGCAGCATAAGTCGTTCGGAAAACACCATATATTTT
CASSISRSENTIYF
>TRBD1|NA|TRBV13|TRBJ2-7
TGTGCCAGCAGCTCCGAAGGCCTGGGGGGACAGGGGACCTACGAGCAGTACTTC
CASSSEGLGGQGTYEQYF
>NA|NA|TRBV5-1|TRBJ2-7
TGCGCCAGCAGCTTGGCGGGGTCGGGCTACGAGCAGTACTTC
CASSLAGSGYEQYF
>TRBD2|NA|TRBV15|TRBJ2-1
TGTGCCACCAGCAGATTGACTAGCGGGGATGAGCAGTTCTTC
CATSRLTSGDEQFF
>NA|NA|TRBV5-1|TRBJ2-7
TGCGCCAGCAGCCCCCTGGGGGGCGGTTCCTACGAGCAGTACTTC
CASSPLGGGSYEQYF
>TRBD2|NA|TRBV30|TRBJ2-7
TGTGCCTGGAGTGCAAGCGGGAGAGAGTACGAGCAGTACTTC
CAWSASGREYEQYF